These 18 T cell receptor beta chains came from one sample sequenced in a study of PD-1 blockade in classical Hodgkin lymphoma. Profiling relied on immunoSEQ multiplex PCR, and the TCRdb table lists in-frame clones only, not all of them. The sample has roughly 50,000 clones; less than 85% are singletons. Each patient's relapse followed autologous stem cell transplantation, and brentuximab vedotin exposure varied. The starting material was peripheral blood mononuclear cells (PBMCs), obtained before the second cycle of nivolumab. The receptors come from a human donor with classical Hodgkin lymphoma.

This clone has a single count. The chain combines TRBV5-1 with TRBJ1-4, with D perhaps TRBD1 (6 bases). The CDR3 is 15 amino acids. The germline V gene has CDR1 SGHRS and CDR2 YFSETQ. V lost 4 bases and J 2 bases, leaving 12 bases between the germline ends. The CDR3: CASSPRQGTNEKLFF. The CDR3 DNA is TGCGCCAGCAGCCCACGGCAGGGGACTAATGAAAAACTGTTTTTT.

The V call is TRBV28, the J call TRBJ2-5, with 8 bases that match TRBD2. With 7 bases clipped from V and 2 bases from J, the junction kept 12 bases outside the gene matches. Per germline, CDR1 MDHEN and CDR2 SYDVKM. CDR3 size: 16 residues. The CDR3 protein is CASNPTGGALQETQYF. CDR3 DNA sequence: TGTGCCAGCAACCCCACCGGGGGGGCTTTACAAGAGACCCAGTACTTC.

The rearrangement links TRBV30 to TRBJ2-3; TRBD2 matches at 8 bases. The CDR3 has 12 amino acids. V shed 7 bases, J shed 6 bases, and the junction held 6 bases outside the gene matches. Germline loops: CDR1 GTSNPN, CDR2 SVGIG (reference sequence). The CDR3: CAYGLAGDTQYF. The CDR3 DNA reads as TGTGCCTACGGACTAGCAGGGGATACGCAGTATTTT.

The rearrangement uses TRBV15 and TRBJ1-4; D perhaps matches TRBD1 (5 bases). Germline CDR1 is LNHNV and CDR2 is YYDKDF (reference sequence). V lost 8 bases and J 0 bases, leaving 13 bases between the germline ends. The CDR3 totals 15 residues. The CDR3 sequence is CATHRDGATNEKLFF. The CDR3 DNA reads as TGTGCCACCCATCGGGACGGGGCAACTAATGAAAAACTGTTTTTT.

The chain carries TRBV5-5 and TRBJ2-1; tentatively, D is TRBD2 (6 bases). V was cut by 3 bases and J by 3 bases, with 28 bases left in between. The CDR3 is 20 residues long. Germline V gives CDR1 SGHKS, CDR2 YYEKEE (reference sequence). CDR3 bases: TGTGCCAGCAGCTCGCGGGGCGCCTTGAGTGGTGTGGTCGTCTACAATGAGCAGTTCTTC. Its translation is CASSSRGALSGVVVYNEQFF.

The chain carries TRBV6-6 and TRBJ2-2; a possible D gene is TRBD1 (5 bases). Germline V gene sequence: CDR1 MNHNY, CDR2 SVGAGI (reference sequence). Trimming stripped 11 bases from V and 1 base from J, with 11 bases between. The CDR3 consists of 13 residues. The CDR3 DNA follows: TGTGCCGCCAGGGTATTGAACACCGGGGAGCTGTTTTTT. Its protein product is CAARVLNTGELFF.

This clone was counted only a few times. CDR3 sequence (DNA): TGTGCCAGCAGTTTATCGGGCAGGGGACCTCAAGAGACCCAGTACTTC. Protein: CASSLSGRGPQETQYF. The genes are TRBV27 and TRBJ2-5, with a tentative D call TRBD1 (6 bases). The V gene's germline CDR1 is MNHEY and CDR2 SMNVEV (reference sequence). This CDR3 comprises 16 residues. The V end lost 0 bases, the J end lost 2 bases, and 13 bases lay between the germline ends.

In nucleotides, the CDR3 is TGCGCCAGCAGCTTGGAGGACACTGAAGCTTTCTTT. Translation gives CASSLEDTEAFF. The chain recombines TRBV5-1 with TRBJ1-1; unclear D gene. The V end was cut by 0 bases, the J end by 3 bases, with 3 bases between. This CDR3 has 12 residues. Germline lookup yields CDR1 SGHRS and CDR2 YFSETQ.

The genes are TRBV5-1 and TRBJ1-3; D ambiguous. The CDR3 is 17 amino acids. CDR1 and CDR2 (germline): SGHRS, YFSETQ. Trimming cost V 2 bases and J 7 bases, with 22 bases left between them. CDR3 in amino acids: CASSFFPPSRLRNTIYF. CDR3 sequence (DNA): TGCGCCAGCAGCTTTTTCCCGCCCTCCAGGTTGCGGAACACCATATATTTT.

CDR3 sequence: CASHRVAGEETQYF. The CDR3 region has the DNA TGTGCCAGCCATCGGGTGGCGGGGGAAGAGACCCAGTACTTC. This chain links TRBV6-6 with TRBJ2-5; 7 bases map to TRBD2. The germline V gene has CDR1 MNHNY and CDR2 SVGAGI (reference sequence). This CDR3 has 14 amino acids. J was trimmed by 3 bases and V by 8 bases; bases with no gene match: 9.

With respect to this clone: Other DNA sequences in the same sample also yield this CDR3. The V and J genes are TRBV7-8 and TRBJ1-2, with D tentatively TRBD1 (5 bases). The V end was cut by 3 bases, the J end by 3 bases, with 11 bases between. Germline CDR1 is SGHVS and CDR2 is FQNEAQ. The length of the CDR3 is 14 residues. The CDR3 loop is CASSLALTDYGYTF. CDR3 DNA: TGTGCCAGCAGCTTGGCGCTGACAGACTATGGCTACACCTTC.

This chain joins TRBV28 and TRBJ2-7; D is unclear. Germline loops: CDR1 MDHEN, CDR2 SYDVKM. The V end was cut by 5 bases, the J end by 0 bases, with 17 bases between. This CDR3 has 16 amino acids. CDR3 loop: CASSDAATVSSYEQYF. The CDR3 DNA is TGTGCCAGCAGTGACGCCGCAACAGTGAGCTCCTACGAGCAGTACTTC. Complete variable domain (other parts from reference TRBV28 and TRBJ2-7): DVKVTQSSRYLVKRTGEKVFLECVQDMDHENMFWYRQDPGLGLRLIYFSYDVKMKEKGDIPEGYSVSREKKERFSLILESASTNQTSMYLCASSDAATVSSYEQYFGPGTRLTVT.

The chain joins TRBV14 to TRBJ2-7, with 8 bases lining up with TRBD1. CDR1 and CDR2 from the germline V gene are SGHDN and FVKESK. The CDR3 is 15 amino acids. The junction had 11 bases not matched to a gene; V was cut back by 4 bases and J by 6 bases. The CDR3 sequence: CASSPDRVRAREQYF. In DNA form, the CDR3 reads TGTGCCAGCAGCCCGGACAGGGTACGGGCACGCGAGCAGTACTTC.

CDR3 bases: TGTGCCAGCAGCCCAGGGACAGGGGGTACGCAGTATTTT. This codes for CASSPGTGGTQYF. This chain uses TRBV7-2 with TRBJ2-3; TRBD1 agrees at 11 bases. The ends lost 5 bases at V and 8 bases at J; junction bases unmatched: 3. Germline loops: CDR1 SGHTA, CDR2 FQGNSA. CDR3 size: 13 residues.

V is TRBV9 and J is TRBJ2-3, with 7 bases lining up with TRBD1. J was trimmed by 3 bases and V by 5 bases; bases with no gene match: 3. The CDR3 spans 13 residues. The V gene's germline CDR1 is SGDLS and CDR2 YYNGEE. The CDR3 sequence: CASSNRGTDTQYF. The CDR3, as DNA: TGTGCCAGCAGTAACAGGGGTACAGATACGCAGTATTTT.

The chain combines TRBV10-3 with TRBJ2-1; 13 nucleotides align to TRBD2. In germline, CDR1 is ENHRY, CDR2 SYGVKD. The CDR3 contains 15 residues. V lost 10 bases to trimming and J lost 10 bases; unmatched junction nucleotides: 13. The CDR3 reads CATDGGTSGKGEQFF. In DNA, the CDR3 is TGTGCCACCGACGGGGGGACTAGCGGGAAAGGCGAGCAGTTCTTC.

V and J are TRBV19 and TRBJ1-2; perhaps TRBD1 as D (6 bases). From germline, CDR1 is LNHDA and CDR2 SQIVND (reference sequence). The length of the CDR3 is 12 residues. Trimming left V 6 bases short and J 9 bases short, with 14 bases between. The CDR3 DNA is TGTGCCAGTAGCCTGGGGGGCAGTCGCTACACCTTC. Protein: CASSLGGSRYTF.

The sample holds one count of this clone. CDR3 DNA: TGTGCCAGTTCGACAGGTACTGGAAACACCATATATTTT. It is translated as CASSTGTGNTIYF. The chain links TRBV5-4 to TRBJ1-3; D might be TRBD1 (6 bases). The V gene lost 8 bases and the J gene lost 2 bases, with 11 bases spanning the gap. Germline V gene lookup returns CDR1 SGHNT and CDR2 YYREEE (reference sequence). The CDR3 covers 13 residues.